The rows below give T cell receptor beta chains drawn from one sample of a study of PD-1 blockade in mismatch repair-deficient tumors. Repertoires were generated with immunoSEQ multiplex PCR, while TCRdb's copy carries only in-frame clones and drops some. The table shows about 110,000 clones, with over 60% occurring only once. This sample comprised peripheral blood, obtained about 60 weeks after starting pembrolizumab. The receptors shown here come from an adult with mismatch repair-deficient cancer. Both conserved end residues are part of each CDR3. Each record gives: clone size, V gene, J gene, D gene, CDR3 protein, CDR3 DNA. D genes are given only for firm matches. Not every row has a clone size; where given, it reads once, few, many or a size class.

>-|TRBV15|TRBJ1-1|TRBD1
CATSRAGTGALNTEAFF
TGTGCCACCAGCAGAGCGGGGACAGGAGCCCTGAACACTGAAGCTTTCTTT
>-|TRBV6-8|TRBJ1-3|-
CASMRKGVGNTIYF
TGTGCCAGCATGAGGAAAGGGGTGGGAAACACCATATATTTT
>-|TRBV5-1|TRBJ2-3|TRBD1
CASSSYRGADTQYF
TGCGCCAGCAGCTCTTACAGGGGGGCAGATACGCAGTATTTT
>-|TRBV7-9|TRBJ2-7|TRBD2
CASSLAGDYQKGYEQYF
TGTGCCAGCAGCTTAGCGGGGGACTATCAGAAGGGCTACGAGCAGTACTTC
>-|TRBV19|TRBJ2-1|-
CASALDSSYNEQFF
TGTGCCAGCGCGCTGGACAGCTCCTACAATGAGCAGTTCTTC
>few|TRBV6-6|TRBJ2-7|-
CASCTGYEQYF
TGTGCCAGCTGCACGGGCTACGAGCAGTACTTC
>once|TRBV30|TRBJ1-2|-
CAWSVQGGYYGYTF
TGTGCCTGGAGTGTACAGGGCGGGTACTATGGCTACACCTTC
>-|TRBV5-5|TRBJ2-1|TRBD2
CASSITGTTTNEQFF
TGTGCCAGCAGCATAACCGGGACTACTACAAATGAGCAGTTCTTC
>-|TRBV27|TRBJ1-2|TRBD1
CASSLSLQGTHGYTF
TGTGCCAGCAGTTTATCCCTACAGGGGACACATGGCTACACCTTC
>-|TRBV5-1|TRBJ1-1|-
CASSLVTGSGTEAFF
TGCGCCAGCAGCTTGGTTACAGGGTCGGGCACTGAAGCTTTCTTT